This T cell receptor (beta chain) is from a study of blood T cells in healthy people across ages. Notes on the study in general: Leaving the PBMCs unsorted stopped any conclusive comparison of naive versus antigen-experienced cells. There was no known CMV status for donors, so expanded clonotype changes were possibly confounded.

Germline V CDR1 and CDR2: MNHNY, SVGAGI (reference sequence). V was cut by 2 bases and J by 2 bases, with 19 bases left in between. This CDR3 has 18 amino acids. Primers used in a second PCR of about 7 to 12 cycles were a sample-barcoded 5' primer and a J-beta primer mix. Tagging of each cDNA molecule was performed by a template-switch adaptor with 12 random nucleotides. MiXCR, applied by TCRdb to the 5' RACE reads, yields one record per CDR3 protein. The sample shows about 670,000 distinct CDR3 sequences, under 65% of them seen only once. There are many counts of this clonotype. Its target is not known.

This rearrangement joins TRBV6-6 to TRBJ1-5, with D unresolved. This TCR was recovered from a woman at least 80 years old in good health. Input material: blood. The CDR3: CASSYPTDSSRGNQPQHF. The CDR3 region has the DNA TGTGCCAGCAGTTACCCGACGGATTCCTCACGGGGCAATCAGCCCCAGCATTTT.